Included here is one TCR beta chain sequence, with context. The antigen remains unidentified. Data came from immunoSEQ multiplex PCR; TCRdb stores just in-frame clones and leaves some out. This table holds 150,000 or so clones, around 95% found once. These data come from a study of T cell responses to AZD1222 COVID-19 vaccine. Study overall: Second-dose intervals of approximately 4 or approximately 12 weeks were pooled. Study observations and caveats: Regions left unmutated in variants are reportedly the target of nearly half of spike-specific TCRs.

This receptor was obtained from an adult in good health. Sequenced here: peripheral blood, sampled on day 0 of AZD1222 vaccination.

CDR3 protein: CASSVGAANSYEQYF. In DNA, the CDR3 is TGTGCCAGCAGCGTGGGAGCGGCAAATTCCTACGAGCAGTACTTC. The rearrangement joins TRBV9 to TRBJ2-7; D possibly corresponds to TRBD2 (5 bases). There are 15 residues in the CDR3. Trimming took 2 bases from V and 1 from J, leaving 13 bases between them. CDR1 is SGDLS and CDR2 is YYNGEE in the germline V gene.